The 23 T cell receptor beta chains reported below all come from one sample, sequenced in a study of vaccination and CD4 T cells after COVID-19 (dated by TCRdb to about 2022). The sample's treatment or condition label, in plain terms: roughly 11-day PBMC culture with coronavirus spike peptide pools or control peptides (ViraFEST assay). These receptors' targets are unknown. Library preparation was by PCR. The sequencer was an Illumina iSeq 100. DNA from cultured CD4+ T cells was subjected to TCR sequencing with the Oncomine TCR Beta short-read assay at the Johns Hopkins FTIC core. TCRdb reran the public reads through fastp at Q25 and MiXCR, keeping productive beta chains. CDR3 protein duplicates are merged, each entry listing the most common genes and DNA. Across this sample there are 2,900 or so distinct CDR3 sequences, with more than 60% seen only once. The ten top clones hold 28% of the sample. What was sequenced was CD4+ T cells from blood, cultured in vitro. Receptors originate from a human donor who had recovered from COVID-19.

V is TRBV24-1 and J is TRBJ2-7; 8 bases line up with TRBD1. Unmatched junction bases numbered 10, after V lost 3 bases and J lost 4 bases. Germline CDR1 is KGHDR and CDR2 is SFDVKD. The CDR3 spans 16 residues. The CDR3 nucleotides are TGTGCCACCAGTGATCATCTGACAGGGGCAGGTTACGAGCAGTACTTC. Translating gives CATSDHLTGAGYEQYF.

This clonotype is classed as medium-sized. The genes are TRBV18 and TRBJ1-1; TRBD1 might be the D (6 bases). Trimming took off 6 bases at V and 3 bases at J, with 14 bases between the two ends. This CDR3 comprises 14 residues. Germline V gene data show CDR1 as KGHSH and CDR2 as LQKENI. The CDR3 region is CASSLGGAHTEAFF. The CDR3 bases are TGTGCCAGCTCCCTGGGGGGGGCGCACACTGAAGCTTTCTTT.

The chain recombines TRBV7-9 with TRBJ1-1; D is perhaps TRBD1 (5 bases). Germline lookup yields CDR1 SEHNR and CDR2 FQNEAQ (reference sequence). This CDR3 has 12 residues. Trimming cost V 5 bases and J 12 bases, with 16 bases left between them. The CDR3, as DNA: TGTGCCAGCAGCCGCCCCCAGGGTACAACTTTCTTT. This encodes CASSRPQGTTFF.

The genes are TRBV6-4 and TRBJ1-5; D gene unclear. The CDR3 length is 13 residues. Trimming took off 6 bases at V and 11 bases at J, with 17 bases between the two ends. Per the germline V gene, CDR1 is MRHNA and CDR2 is SNTAGT. CDR3 nucleotide sequence: TGTGCCAGCAGCCTCGATCATGGGGATTCCCAGCATTTT. It encodes CASSLDHGDSQHF.

The chain employs TRBV7-2 and TRBJ2-7; D gene unclear. The CDR3 runs 14 residues. V was shortened by 2 bases and J by 4 bases, with 12 bases between the two germline ends. Germline CDR1 and CDR2: SGHTA and FQGNSA. DNA for the CDR3: TGTGCCAGCAGCTTATCTCTAGGTCGTTACGAGCAGTACTTC. Translation: CASSLSLGRYEQYF.

The chain combines TRBV7-9 with TRBJ1-2, with TRBD1 as a possible D gene (5 bases). The CDR3 covers 17 residues. Germline V gives CDR1 SEHNR, CDR2 FQNEAQ (reference sequence). The V end was cut by 1 base, the J end by 4 bases, with 19 bases between. Here the CDR3 DNA reads TGTGCCAGCAGCTTAGAACCTACACGCGTGGGGGGCTATGGCTACACCTTC. Translating gives CASSLEPTRVGGYGYTF.

The chain is built from TRBV20-1 and TRBJ1-2; D not resolved. Germline V lookup: CDR1 DFQATT, CDR2 SNEGSKA (reference sequence). The CDR3 covers 14 residues. The V and J ends lost 0 bases and 2 bases respectively, with 10 bases between them. The CDR3 loop reads CSARDGAGNYGYTF. For the CDR3, the DNA is TGCAGTGCTAGAGATGGTGCGGGCAACTATGGCTACACCTTC.

The chain employs TRBV6-5 and TRBJ2-3, with 9 bases aligning to TRBD1. The CDR3 loop spans 15 amino acids. V gave up 0 bases and J gave up 7 bases; unmatched junction bases: 5. Germline-derived CDR1 and CDR2 are MNHEY and SVGAGI. The CDR3 sequence is CASSYSGTGKHTQYF. DNA of the CDR3: TGTGCCAGCAGTTACTCGGGGACAGGGAAACATACGCAGTATTTT.

V usage is TRBV28 and J usage is TRBJ2-5; TRBD1 is a possible D gene (6 bases). Trimming stripped 10 bases from V and 0 bases from J, with 9 bases between. The CDR3 sequence is 12 residues long. Germline lookup yields CDR1 MDHEN and CDR2 SYDVKM. CDR3 region: CATQGYQETQYF. The CDR3 nucleotides are TGTGCCACCCAGGGGTACCAAGAGACCCAGTACTTC.

This clonotype was counted only a few times. The V and J genes are TRBV6-1 and TRBJ1-5, with D unresolved. The germline V and J ends were trimmed by 5 bases and 0 bases, with 17 bases remaining between them. The V gene's germline CDR1 is MNHNS and CDR2 SASEGT. The CDR3 extends over 17 amino acids. CDR3: CASSLRPLPGSNQPQHF. Written as DNA, the CDR3 is TGTGCCAGCAGTCTTCGACCGCTCCCGGGTAGCAATCAGCCCCAGCATTTT.

This clonotype was recorded only once. DNA of the CDR3: TGTGCCAGCAGTCCCTCAGTTTCCGCCGGGACCGTTGGCTACACCTTC. This sequence encodes CASSPSVSAGTVGYTF. This sequence joins TRBV27 and TRBJ1-2; a weak D match, TRBD1 (5 bases). Deletions cut 5 bases from V and 7 bases from J, with 23 bases between. Germline V CDR1 and CDR2: MNHEY, SMNVEV (reference sequence). This CDR3 region has 16 residues.

This clonotype was recorded a few times. This chain uses TRBV25-1 with TRBJ2-2; 9 nucleotides match TRBD1. CDR1 is MGHDK, CDR2 SYGVNS, per germline. V shed 4 bases, J shed 1 base, and the junction held 7 bases outside the gene matches. This CDR3 has 17 amino acids. CDR3 bases: TGTGCCAGCAGTGTGGGGACAGGGCGGGGGAACACCGGGGAGCTGTTTTTT. Protein: CASSVGTGRGNTGELFF.

The genes are TRBV19 and TRBJ1-5, with D possibly TRBD1 on 6 matching bases. V lost 7 bases and J lost 10, with 17 bases in between. The germline CDR1 and CDR2 sequences are LNHDA and SQIVND (reference sequence). This CDR3 has 13 amino acids. The CDR3 DNA reads as TGTGCCAGTAACCTAGACAGGTTCGAACCCCAGCATTTT. It codes for CASNLDRFEPQHF.

This clonotype is medium-sized within its sample. The chain recombines TRBV27 with TRBJ1-2; 11 nucleotides agree with TRBD1. This CDR3 contains 15 residues. The trim removed 3 bases at V and 2 bases at J, leaving 2 bases unmatched. Germline assignment: CDR1 MNHEY and CDR2 SMNVEV (reference sequence). CDR3 region: CASSFGTGGNYGYTF. DNA of the CDR3: TGTGCCAGCAGTTTTGGGACAGGGGGAAACTATGGCTACACCTTC.

CDR3 sequence (DNA): TGCAGCGTTGGGAGTGGCCTGCGGACCGGGGAGCTGTTTTTT. Translated, it gives CSVGSGLRTGELFF. The chain combines TRBV29-1 with TRBJ2-2, with no clear D. Germline assignment: CDR1 SQVTM and CDR2 ANQGSEA. Trimming stripped 4 bases from V and 5 bases from J, with 14 bases between. The CDR3 totals 14 residues.

The chain is built from TRBV11-2 and TRBJ2-5, with D perhaps TRBD1 (6 bases). The germline V gene has CDR1 SGHAT and CDR2 FQNNGV. The V end was cut by 3 bases, the J end by 2 bases, with 13 bases between. The CDR3 runs to 15 residues. The CDR3 is CASSFSTGSQETQYF. The CDR3 nucleotides read TGTGCCAGCAGCTTCTCGACAGGCTCTCAAGAGACCCAGTACTTC.

This rearrangement joins TRBV20-1 to TRBJ1-3; D not certain. V was trimmed by 4 bases and J by 2 bases, leaving 12 bases between them. The germline CDR1 and CDR2 sequences are DFQATT and SNEGSKA (reference sequence). The CDR3 contains 14 residues. The chain's CDR3 is CSAIRRVAGNTIYF. DNA for the CDR3: TGCAGTGCTATACGAAGGGTGGCTGGAAACACCATATATTTT.

The rearrangement uses TRBV5-1 and TRBJ2-7, with TRBD2 as a possible D gene (6 bases). The CDR3 covers 14 residues. Germline values: CDR1 SGHRS, CDR2 YFSETQ. The V gene lost 7 bases and the J gene lost 0 bases, with 14 bases spanning the gap. CDR3 sequence: CASGRDGGSYEQYF. CDR3 sequence (DNA): TGCGCCAGCGGTCGGGACGGGGGCTCCTACGAGCAGTACTTC. The full variable domain, its missing parts supplied by reference TRBV5-1 and TRBJ2-7, is KAGVTQTPRYLIKTRGQQVTLSCSPISGHRSVSWYQQTPGQGLQFLFEYFSETQRNKGNFPGRFSGRQFSNSRSEMNVSTLELGDSALYLCASGRDGGSYEQYFGPGTRLTVT.

The J gene is TRBJ1-6, the V gene TRBV27; TRBD1 aligns across 7 bases. V shed 6 bases, J shed 4 bases, and the junction held 12 bases outside the gene matches. CDR1 and CDR2 from the germline V gene are MNHEY and SMNVEV (reference sequence). This CDR3 contains 17 residues. CDR3: CASRFRRDSLYNSPLHF. DNA for the CDR3: TGTGCCAGCAGGTTTCGGAGGGACAGTCTGTATAATTCACCCCTCCACTTT.

This chain uses TRBV6-1 with TRBJ1-5; 8 positions match TRBD1. The CDR3 has 14 residues. CDR1 and CDR2 from the germline V gene are MNHNS and SASEGT. With V trimmed by 6 bases and J by 4 bases, 5 bases remained unmatched. The CDR3 nucleotides are TGTGCCAGCAGCCCCGGGACAGGTAATCAGCCCCAGCATTTT. Protein: CASSPGTGNQPQHF.

The rearrangement uses TRBV6-5 and TRBJ1-5; D is unresolved. The CDR3 is 13 residues long. Looked up from germline, CDR1 is MNHEY and CDR2 is SVGAGI. Trimming left V 4 bases short and J 4 bases short, with 8 bases between. The CDR3: CASSLMRNQPQHF. CDR3 nucleotide sequence: TGTGCCAGCAGTTTGATGAGGAATCAGCCCCAGCATTTT.

The rearrangement joins TRBV20-1 to TRBJ1-5, with a possible D match to TRBD1 (6 bases). The CDR3 extends over 19 amino acids. The germline gives CDR1 DFQATT, CDR2 SNEGSKA (reference sequence). V was pared by 0 bases and J by 0 bases, with 21 bases between. The DNA of the CDR3 is TGCAGTGCTAGAGATCCGGGACAAAGGTTCCCCTATAGCAATCAGCCCCAGCATTTT. As protein: CSARDPGQRFPYSNQPQHF.

By proportion, this clonotype is hyperexpanded. The rearrangement uses TRBV10-2 and TRBJ1-1; D might be TRBD1 (5 bases). The germline V gene encodes CDR1 WSHSY and CDR2 SAAADI. V lost 8 bases, J lost 5 bases, and 9 bases lay in between. The CDR3 extends over 11 amino acids. The DNA of the CDR3 is TGCGCCAGCGGGGGGATTACTGAAGCTTTCTTT. Protein product: CASGGITEAFF.